The 18 T cell receptor beta chains below come from one sample, sequenced in a study of T-cell reconstitution after alpha-beta-depleted transplantation in children. Preparation of the TCRbeta library used unique molecular identifiers. A single record per CDR3 protein comes from TCRdb applying MiXCR to the PCR reads. The table has around 370,000 distinct CDR3 sequences, over 9% seen once; the top ten hold 2.4%. Sequencing used PBMCs from the stem cell graft donor, obtained from the stem cell graft. The receptors stem from a human donor who donated a stem cell graft to a child with acute lymphoblastic leukemia.

This clonotype was seen only a few times. The rearrangement joins TRBV2 to TRBJ2-7; 7 nucleotides line up with TRBD2. The germline V gene has CDR1 SNHLY and CDR2 FYNNEI. V shed 0 bases and J 2 bases; nucleotides not matched to a gene: 1. CDR3 size: 14 residues. Here the CDR3 DNA reads TGTGCCAGCAGTGAAGCGGCGGGAGCCTACGAGCAGTACTTC. As protein: CASSEAAGAYEQYF.

A few counts support this clonotype. The rearrangement uses TRBV28 and TRBJ1-5, with a tentative D call TRBD1 (6 bases). Per the germline V gene, CDR1 is MDHEN and CDR2 is SYDVKM. The CDR3 contains 15 residues. Trimming cost V 4 bases and J 4 bases, with 14 bases left between them. Here the CDR3 DNA reads TGTGCCAGCAGTTCGACAGGACCACGAAATCAGCCCCAGCATTTT. Amino acids: CASSSTGPRNQPQHF.

Ten or more counts support this clonotype. DNA for the CDR3: TGTGCCAGCAGCTTACGGGAACACCCGAGCGGCGAGCAGTTCTTC. This gives the protein CASSLREHPSGEQFF. The chain couples TRBV7-2 to TRBJ2-1, with TRBD2 as a possible D gene (5 bases). CDR3 length: 15 amino acids. V shed 2 bases and J shed 10 bases, with 18 bases lying between them. Germline V lookup: CDR1 SGHTA, CDR2 FQGNSA.

A few counts support this clonotype. J is TRBJ2-7 and V is TRBV20-1; D uncertain. The CDR3 totals 13 residues. Germline V gene data show CDR1 as DFQATT and CDR2 as SNEGSKA (reference sequence). Trimming shortened V by 0 bases and J by 2 bases, and 8 bases separated the two germline ends. CDR3 nucleotides: TGCAGTGCTAGAGATAGGCTCGCCTACGAGCAGTACTTC. Its protein product is CSARDRLAYEQYF.

The chain couples TRBV20-1 to TRBJ2-7; D unclear. Germline CDR1 is DFQATT and CDR2 is SNEGSKA (reference sequence). This CDR3 has 13 amino acids. With 0 bases removed from V and 6 bases from J, the gap between germline ends came to 12 bases. As DNA, the CDR3 is TGCAGTGCTAGAGATCGGGCTGCGCCCGAGCAGTACTTC. Protein: CSARDRAAPEQYF.

This clonotype was observed at least ten times. The rearrangement uses TRBV9 and TRBJ1-1; the D gene is possibly TRBD1 (5 bases). V was cut by 0 bases and J by 4 bases, with 10 bases left in between. The CDR3 has 14 residues. Germline CDR1 and CDR2: SGDLS and YYNGEE. The CDR3 DNA follows: TGTGCCAGCAGCGTAGATGGGGGAGGCACTGAAGCTTTCTTT. Translating gives CASSVDGGGTEAFF.

This clonotype was found a few times. CDR3 DNA sequence: TGCAGCGTTCCCGACCCGACAGTCCGGGGTAGCTATGGCTACACCTTC. Encoded protein: CSVPDPTVRGSYGYTF. The chain couples TRBV29-1 to TRBJ1-2, with a weak D call TRBD1 (5 bases). Germline V gene lookup returns CDR1 SQVTM and CDR2 ANQGSEA. The CDR3 length is 16 residues. V was pared by 5 bases and J by 4 bases, with 23 bases between.

Regarding this clonotype: The junction departs from germline at one end; a sequencing error may be responsible. The chain couples TRBV24-1 to TRBJ2-1; 12 positions agree with TRBD1. Germline values: CDR1 KGHDR, CDR2 SFDVKD. CDR3 size: 21 residues. CDR3 amino acids: CATSYFRGQGAAPSSYNEQFF. CDR3 DNA: TGTGCCACCAGTTATTTTAGGGGACAGGGGGCTGCACCTAGCTCCTACAATGAGCAGTTCTTC.

This clonotype was observed a few times. The chain has TRBV7-2 and TRBJ1-3; D perhaps matches TRBD1 (6 bases). The CDR3 spans 17 residues. Trimming removed 0 bases from V and 1 base from J, with 13 bases in between. The germline V gene encodes CDR1 SGHTA and CDR2 FQGNSA. The CDR3 bases are TGTGCCAGCAGCTTAGCGAGGGACATAGTTTCTGGAAACACCATATATTTT. It specifies CASSLARDIVSGNTIYF.

This rearrangement joins TRBV3-1 to TRBJ2-7, with 8 bases aligning to TRBD1. The CDR3 covers 15 residues. CDR1 LGHDT and CDR2 YNNKEL come from the germline V gene (reference sequence). V lost 0 bases and J lost 5; bases outside the gene matches: 6. CDR3 sequence (DNA): TGTGCCAGCAGCCAAGATCTGTACAGGGGGGACGAGCAGTACTTC. This translates into CASSQDLYRGDEQYF.

V gene TRBV5-5 combines with J gene TRBJ2-7; no clear D gene. Trimming removed 2 bases at V and 0 bases at J, with 9 bases between. Germline loops: CDR1 SGHKS, CDR2 YYEKEE (reference sequence). The CDR3 is 14 amino acids. This chain's CDR3 is CASSFQRSSYEQYF. In nucleotides, the CDR3 is TGTGCCAGCAGCTTCCAGCGTTCCTCCTACGAGCAGTACTTC.

This clonotype turned up a few times. This sequence joins TRBV5-1 and TRBJ2-5; D unresolved. Germline-derived CDR1 and CDR2 are SGHRS and YFSETQ. The CDR3 runs to 15 residues. V was pared by 7 bases and J by 4 bases, with 20 bases between. Here the CDR3 DNA reads TGCGCCAGCGCCTTGTCCACCTTGGGAAGAGAGACCCAGTACTTC. Translated, it gives CASALSTLGRETQYF.

The chain employs TRBV20-1 and TRBJ2-3, with D hard to call. The CDR3 is made up of 15 amino acids. The germline V gene encodes CDR1 DFQATT and CDR2 SNEGSKA (reference sequence). With 2 bases removed from V and 4 bases from J, the gap between germline ends came to 16 bases. CDR3 in DNA: TGCAGTGCTAGATCTGGGCCTCCCCTCGCAGATACGCAGTATTTT. Amino acid sequence: CSARSGPPLADTQYF.

The CDR3 DNA follows: TGTGCCATCAGTGAGTCTCCGGGAGAGGGAACAGATACGCAGTATTTT. This gives the protein CAISESPGEGTDTQYF. The chain combines TRBV10-3 with TRBJ2-3; D possibly corresponds to TRBD2 (6 bases). This CDR3 has 16 amino acids. V was clipped by 0 bases and J by 3 bases, with 13 bases between them. Germline CDR1 reads ENHRY; CDR2 reads SYGVKD.

J is TRBJ2-5 and V is TRBV6-2 or TRBV6-3, with D possibly TRBD2 on 5 matching bases. Germline V gene sequence: CDR1 MNHEY, CDR2 SVGEGT. V was trimmed by 3 bases and J by 5 bases, leaving 19 bases between them. There are 16 residues in the CDR3. CDR3 in amino acids: CASSYHGPGVVETQYF. The CDR3 coding sequence is TGTGCCAGCAGTTATCACGGGCCCGGGGTTGTGGAGACCCAGTACTTC.

V usage is TRBV6-5 and J usage is TRBJ2-4; 8 bases line up with TRBD2. The germline CDR1 and CDR2 sequences are MNHEY and SVGAGI. The CDR3 totals 19 residues. Trimming removed 2 bases from V and 0 bases from J; junction bases left unmatched: 12. This chain's CDR3 is CASSYSSGSLAGAKNIQYF. The CDR3 nucleotides are TGTGCCAGCAGTTACAGTTCGGGGTCTCTAGCGGGAGCCAAAAACATTCAGTACTTC.

This clonotype has a handful of counts. The gene calls are TRBV5-1 and TRBJ2-3; TRBD1 matches 11 bases. Germline V gene sequence: CDR1 SGHRS, CDR2 YFSETQ. This CDR3 spans 15 amino acids. V was pared by 3 bases and J by 3 bases, with 3 bases of the junction left unmatched. The CDR3 region has the DNA TGCGCCAGCAGCTGGGGACAGGGGGGGACAGATACGCAGTATTTT. This sequence encodes CASSWGQGGTDTQYF.

This clonotype came up a few times. V usage is TRBV29-1 and J usage is TRBJ2-4, with D possibly matching TRBD1 (5 bases). V lost 6 bases and J 6 bases, leaving 15 bases between the germline ends. This CDR3 contains 13 residues. Germline V gene data show CDR1 as SQVTM and CDR2 as ANQGSEA. CDR3 nucleotide sequence: TGCAGCGTCAAACCAGGGCTCGGAAACATTCAGTACTTC. Protein: CSVKPGLGNIQYF. The variable domain in full, completed from reference TRBV29-1 and TRBJ2-4, reads SAVISQKPSRDICQRGTSLTIQCQVDSQVTMMFWYRQQPGQSLTLIATANQGSEATYESGFVIDKFPISRPNLTFSTLTVSNMSPEDSSIYLCSVKPGLGNIQYFGAGTRLSVL.